This TCR beta chain was recovered during a study of blood T cell repertoires in COVID-19. Turning to the study itself: T cells, B-cell-depleted T cells, or PBMCs supplied cDNA or gDNA.

With respect to this clone: At one end the junction does not follow the germline gene, possibly because of a read error.

Original analysis: Nucleated cell counts were estimated from reference gene primer amplification. The data were produced by immunoSEQ multiplex PCR, yet TCRdb's version contains in-frame clones alone and is incomplete. Clonal size and the V and J genes are those of that table, whereas D and trimming came from the DNA. The sample has more than 250,000 clones, 70% to 90% seen once. This CDR3 contains 12 residues. In germline, CDR1 is MNHEY, CDR2 SVGEGT. The study assigned cohorts using participant-reported clinical history. The rearrangement joins TRBV6-2 or TRBV6-3 to TRBJ1-1; D gene unclear. Sequenced: PBMCs or T cells enriched from blood (not recorded which). This clonotype originated in a woman in her 30s who had recovered from COVID-19. The CDR3 here is CASSYFNRDWGF. Written as DNA, the CDR3 is TGTGCCAGCAGTTACTTTAACCGGGATTGGGGATTT.